The T cell receptor beta chain under discussion was sequenced for a study of T-cell reconstitution after alpha-beta-depleted transplantation in children. Study results and limitations: Day-60 TCRbeta diversity that was high in some patients was derived from surviving recipient T cells and thymic progenitors. Newly made T cells mostly supplied T-cell counts and diversity one year after transplant. Expanded clones from the graft, numbering several hundred, reportedly supplied alpha-beta T cells about two months after transplant.

This clonotype was seen only a few times. Its specificity is not known. Being one base from a much bigger clone, this may be a read error. It was with unique molecular identifiers that the TCRbeta library was prepared. TCRdb called the PCR reads again in MiXCR, with one record for every CDR3 protein. The sample yields some 830,000 distinct CDR3 sequences, 16% seen once. The CDR3 has 12 residues. With 5 bases removed from V and 2 bases from J, the gap between germline ends came to 7 bases. The TCR sequence derives from a male patient between 10 and 17 years old who had a stem cell transplant for acute lymphoblastic leukemia, so the T cells may come from the graft donor. The material was PBMCs, mostly from graft donor cells, obtained 360 days after TCRalphabeta/CD19-depleted stem cell transplant. This chain connects TRBV12-3 or TRBV12-4 to TRBJ2-7; D perhaps matches TRBD1 (5 bases). The CDR3 nucleotides are TGTGCCAGCAGTATACAGGCCTACGAGCAGTACTTC. Its protein is CASSIQAYEQYF.